Listed below are T cell receptor beta chains from one sample, sequenced in a study of T cells in Graves' hyperthyroidism and ophthalmopathy. TCRdb ran MiXCR on the multiplex PCR reads and lists one entry per CDR3 protein. The sample shows hundreds of thousands of distinct CDR3 sequences, about 20% of them seen only once. Sequencing used blood. These receptors all stem from an older woman with Graves' ophthalmopathy. CDR3s include the opening cysteine and the closing phenylalanine or tryptophan. A D gene is named only where the DNA matches it firmly. Clone size, where shown, is once, few, many, or a class for clones that have expanded.

D gene | J gene | V gene | clone size | CDR3 DNA | CDR3 protein
TRBD2 | TRBJ2-2 | TRBV11-3 | few | TGTGCCAGCAGCTGGACCCCCCCCCAAGCGGGAGACGCCGGGGAGCTGTTTTTT | CASSWTPPQAGDAGELFF
- | TRBJ1-4 | TRBV27 | many | TGTGCCAGCAGTGATATGAAACGAGGGGTGGGGGAAAAACTGTTTTTT | CASSDMKRGVGEKLFF
- | TRBJ1-2 | TRBV3-1 | many | TGTGCCAGCAGCCAGGAGGGCTATGGCTACACCTTC | CASSQEGYGYTF
TRBD2 | TRBJ2-3 | TRBV28 | once | TGTGCCAGCAGATTAGCGGGAGGGAAAGATACGCAGTATTTT | CASRLAGGKDTQYF
TRBD1 | TRBJ1-5 | TRBV6-1 | - | TGTGCCAGCAGTAAGAATCCGGGACAGGACAATCAGCCCCAGCATTTT | CASSKNPGQDNQPQHF
- | TRBJ2-1 | TRBV28 | many | TGTGCCAGCAGTTTAAGGATGACGGGTGTCTATGAGCAGTTCTTC | CASSLRMTGVYEQFF
TRBD1 | TRBJ2-7 | TRBV12-3/TRBV12-4 | many | TGTGCCAGCAGTCCCGGGACAGGGAATCTACGGGAGCAGTACTTC | CASSPGTGNLREQYF
- | TRBJ2-7 | TRBV2 | many | TGTGCCAGCAGGGAGACATATCCCGGAGACTACGAGCAGTACTTC | CASRETYPGDYEQYF
- | TRBJ2-7 | TRBV2 | many | TGTGCCAGCACACCCCTTGACAGGATGGGCTACGAGCAGTACTTC | CASTPLDRMGYEQYF
TRBD2 | TRBJ2-1 | TRBV5-1 | - | TGCGCCAGCAGTGTCGGGACCCTAGCGGGAGGGGTTGACAATGAGCAGTTCTTC | CASSVGTLAGGVDNEQFF
TRBD1 | TRBJ1-2 | TRBV5-1 | once | TGCGCCAGCTCCCCCGGGACAGCCCATAACTATGGCTACACCTTC | CASSPGTAHNYGYTF
TRBD2 | TRBJ2-3 | TRBV2 | many | TGTGCCGACGGGCGGGAGGTCTCAGATACGCAGTATTTT | CADGREVSDTQYF
- | TRBJ2-7 | TRBV12-3/TRBV12-4 | few | TGTGCCAGCAGTTTAGCGATGGGGGCGCTGTACGAGCAGTACTTC | CASSLAMGALYEQYF
- | TRBJ2-1 | TRBV20-1 | - | TGCAGTGCGAGGAAGGCCAGGAGTCCCTACAATGAGCAGTTCTTC | CSARKARSPYNEQFF
- | TRBJ1-2 | TRBV11-2 | - | TGCGCCAGCAGCCAAGATCTAGGTTTTAGCTACACCTTC | CASSQDLGFSYTF
TRBD1 | TRBJ2-3 | TRBV20-1 | few | TGCAGTGCAGGCAAGGGGGCTGGAGATACGCAGTATTTT | CSAGKGAGDTQYF
- | TRBJ1-6 | TRBV7-9 | few | TGTGCCAGCAGCTCAGAAGGGTTGTCACCCCTCCACTTT | CASSSEGLSPLHF
TRBD2 | TRBJ2-7 | TRBV20-1 | many | TGCAGCGGGAGGGACGGAGCCTCCTACGAGCAGTACTTC | CSGRDGASYEQYF
- | TRBJ1-5 | TRBV6-2/TRBV6-3 | many | TGTGCCAGCAGAGAAACGGGTTATAGCAATCAGCCCCAGCATTTT | CASRETGYSNQPQHF
TRBD1 | TRBJ1-1 | TRBV6-2/TRBV6-3 | - | TGTGCCAGCAGTCGTAGGACAGGGGGGCCCACTGAAGCTTTCTTT | CASSRRTGGPTEAFF
- | TRBJ1-5 | TRBV19 | few | TGTGCCAGTACCAACGACAGATATCAGCCCCAGCATTTT | CASTNDRYQPQHF
TRBD2 | TRBJ2-1 | TRBV6-1 | few | TGTGCCAGCAGTGGGGGGGGAGGGATGGGCTACAATGAGCAGTTCTTC | CASSGGGGMGYNEQFF
TRBD2 | TRBJ2-5 | TRBV30 | - | TGTGCCTGCCAACTAGCGGGAGAGGCCCAGTACTTC | CACQLAGEAQYF
- | TRBJ2-2 | TRBV5-1 | few | TGCGCCAGCAGCTTGGGGACAGCCCCGACCGGGGAGCTGTTTTTT | CASSLGTAPTGELFF
- | TRBJ1-5 | TRBV6-1 | - | TGTGCCAGCAGTGAAGTAATCCGCCACCCCTGGCATTTT | CASSEVIRHPWHF
TRBD1 | TRBJ1-2 | TRBV20-1 | - | TGCAGTGCTGGACTGACCGGGACAGGGGATGGCTACACCTTC | CSAGLTGTGDGYTF
- | TRBJ2-3 | TRBV30 | - | TGTGCCTGGAAGCAGGGCGGGGCAGATACGCAGTATTTT | CAWKQGGADTQYF
TRBD1 | TRBJ1-5 | TRBV7-9 | - | TGTGCCAGCAGCTTAGCGACAGGGGGTGGCCAGCCCCAGCATTTT | CASSLATGGGQPQHF
- | TRBJ1-2 | TRBV29-1 | few | TGCAGCGTTGAAGTCAACTATGGCTACACCTTC | CSVEVNYGYTF
- | TRBJ1-2 | TRBV7-3 | few | TGTGCCAGCAGCTTAGGTGACGGTTTCGGCTACACCTTC | CASSLGDGFGYTF
- | TRBJ2-5 | TRBV5-1 | few | TGCGCCAGCAGCTTGCAGGGCCAGGGACCTTATCAAGAGACCCAGTACTTC | CASSLQGQGPYQETQYF
- | TRBJ1-2 | TRBV30 | - | TGTGCCTGGAGTGCGGGTCAGGGCTATGGCTACACCTTC | CAWSAGQGYGYTF
TRBD1 | TRBJ1-1 | TRBV20-1 | - | TGCAGTGCTAGACCGACAGGGGGCTTGGGAGCTTTCTTT | CSARPTGGLGAFF
- | TRBJ2-4 | TRBV12-3/TRBV12-4 | many | TGTGCCAGCAGTTTTGCAGGCCTAGCCAAAAACATTCAGTACTTC | CASSFAGLAKNIQYF
TRBD1 | TRBJ2-7 | TRBV20-1 | few | TGCAGTGCTAGTTGGACAGGGGAGACCTACGAGCAGTACTTC | CSASWTGETYEQYF
TRBD1 | TRBJ1-3 | TRBV10-2 | - | TGCGCCAGCAGTGGATGGGGGACAGCCGCCTCTGGAAACACCATATATTTT | CASSGWGTAASGNTIYF
TRBD2 | TRBJ2-1 | TRBV11-2 | many | TGTGCCAGCAGCTTAGATGTGGGGGGAGGGGCCTACAATGAGCAGTTCTTC | CASSLDVGGGAYNEQFF
- | TRBJ2-1 | TRBV20-1 | few | TGCAGTGCTAGGGATGGGGCATTAAGCGGCAATGAGCAGTTCTTC | CSARDGALSGNEQFF
TRBD1 | TRBJ2-5 | TRBV6-2/TRBV6-3 | - | TGTGCCAGTAGGACAGGGTCGGCTCAAGAGACCCAGTACTTC | CASRTGSAQETQYF
- | TRBJ2-5 | TRBV2 | many | TGTGCCAGCATACCCTCGGAAGGGGGGACCCAGTACTTC | CASIPSEGGTQYF
- | TRBJ2-5 | TRBV5-1 | few | TGCGCCAGCAGCTTGGGGCAGGGGACTATAGAGACCCAGTACTTC | CASSLGQGTIETQYF
TRBD2 | TRBJ2-5 | TRBV9 | - | TGTGCCAGCAGCGCCCTAGCGGGAGGGCCGGAGACCCAGTACTTC | CASSALAGGPETQYF
TRBD1 | TRBJ1-1 | TRBV6-1 | many | TGTGCCAGCACACTAACCGGGACAGTGAACACTGAAGCTTTCTTT | CASTLTGTVNTEAFF
TRBD2 | TRBJ2-1 | TRBV29-1 | few | TGCAGCGCGGGACTAGCGGGCCTCAATGAGCAGTTCTTC | CSAGLAGLNEQFF
- | TRBJ2-1 | TRBV20-1 | - | TGCAGTGCTGAGGGCCGGGGATCCTCATTCAATGAGCAGTTCTTC | CSAEGRGSSFNEQFF
- | TRBJ2-7 | TRBV15 | few | TGTGCCACCAGTGTCGGAACGCCTCACGAGCAGTACTTC | CATSVGTPHEQYF
- | TRBJ1-2 | TRBV29-1 | - | TGCAGCGTGGACGGGCCCTCCTCTTATGGCTACACCTTC | CSVDGPSSYGYTF
- | TRBJ2-3 | TRBV6-2/TRBV6-3 | many | TGTGCCAGCAGTAACACAGATACGCAGTATTTT | CASSNTDTQYF
- | TRBJ1-6 | TRBV7-2 | few | TGTGCCAGCAGCTTAGGAGTGCCACCCCTCCACTTT | CASSLGVPPLHF
TRBD1 | TRBJ1-1 | TRBV10-3 | few | TGTGCCAGCGGAGAGGGGGCCTACGGTCTGAACACTGAAGCTTTCTTT | CASGEGAYGLNTEAFF
- | TRBJ2-6 | TRBV7-8 | - | TGTGCCAGCAGCCCGGCGGGTTCCAGCTCTGGGGCCAACGTCCTGACTTTC | CASSPAGSSSGANVLTF
- | TRBJ1-6 | TRBV27 | - | TGTGCCAGCAGTTTGAGGGAACAGTATAATTCACCCCTCCACTTT | CASSLREQYNSPLHF
TRBD1 | TRBJ2-5 | TRBV18 | few | TGTGCCAGCAGCAGGGGGCCATCCGGCGAGACCCAGTACTTC | CASSRGPSGETQYF
- | TRBJ2-1 | TRBV9 | - | TGTGCCAGCAGCACCAGAACCGGGACCACCCGCGACAATGAGCAGTTCTTC | CASSTRTGTTRDNEQFF
- | TRBJ2-3 | TRBV19 | - | TGTGCCAGACGAAGGGGATACGGGAGTCCAGATACGCAGTATTTT | CARRRGYGSPDTQYF
- | TRBJ2-5 | TRBV2 | few | TGTGCCAGCAGACTGGAGACCCAGTACTTC | CASRLETQYF
- | TRBJ1-5 | TRBV18 | - | TGTGCCAGCTCACCAAATAGGGATCTCAATCAGCCCCAGCATTTT | CASSPNRDLNQPQHF
- | TRBJ1-4 | TRBV7-2 | - | TGTGCCAGCAGTCTTAAATTGGAACGGGAAAAACTGTTTTTT | CASSLKLEREKLFF
- | TRBJ1-2 | TRBV7-9 | - | TGTGCCAGCAGCTTGTTCGGGACACTCTATGGCTACACCTTC | CASSLFGTLYGYTF
- | TRBJ2-2 | TRBV20-1 | few | TGCAGTGCTGTAAGGGCTGTCGCCGGGGAGCTGTTTTTT | CSAVRAVAGELFF